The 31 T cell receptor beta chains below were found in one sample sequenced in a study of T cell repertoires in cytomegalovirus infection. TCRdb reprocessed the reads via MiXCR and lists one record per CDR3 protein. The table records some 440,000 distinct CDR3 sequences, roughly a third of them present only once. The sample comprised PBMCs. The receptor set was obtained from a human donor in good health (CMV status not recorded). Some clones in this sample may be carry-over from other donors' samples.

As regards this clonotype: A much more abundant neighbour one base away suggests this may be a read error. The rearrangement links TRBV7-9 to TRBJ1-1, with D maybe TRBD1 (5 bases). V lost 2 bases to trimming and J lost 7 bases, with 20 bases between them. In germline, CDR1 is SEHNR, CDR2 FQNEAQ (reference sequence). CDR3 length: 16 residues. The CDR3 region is CASSLYVGDSRVEAFF. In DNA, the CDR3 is TGTGCCAGCAGCTTATATGTCGGCGACAGTCGGGTTGAAGCTTTCTTT.

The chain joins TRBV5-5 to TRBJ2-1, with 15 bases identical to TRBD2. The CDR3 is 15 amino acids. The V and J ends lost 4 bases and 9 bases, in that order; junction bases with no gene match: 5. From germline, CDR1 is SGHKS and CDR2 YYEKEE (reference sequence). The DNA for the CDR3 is TGTGCCAGCAGCCGAGGGACTAGCGGGGGGATTGAGCAGTTCTTC. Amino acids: CASSRGTSGGIEQFF. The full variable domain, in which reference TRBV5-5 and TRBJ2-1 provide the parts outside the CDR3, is DAGVTQSPTHLIKTRGQQVTLRCSPISGHKSVSWYQQVLGQGPQFIFQYYEKEERGRGNFPDRFSARQFPNYSSELNVNALLLGDSALYLCASSRGTSGGIEQFFGPGTRLTVL.

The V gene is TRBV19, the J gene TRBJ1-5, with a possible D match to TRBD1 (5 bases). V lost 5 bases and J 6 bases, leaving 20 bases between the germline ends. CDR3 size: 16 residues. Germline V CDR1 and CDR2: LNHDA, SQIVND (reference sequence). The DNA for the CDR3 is TGTGCCAGTAGTTCACTACACCAGGGATCCAGTCAGCCCCAGCATTTT. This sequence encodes CASSSLHQGSSQPQHF.

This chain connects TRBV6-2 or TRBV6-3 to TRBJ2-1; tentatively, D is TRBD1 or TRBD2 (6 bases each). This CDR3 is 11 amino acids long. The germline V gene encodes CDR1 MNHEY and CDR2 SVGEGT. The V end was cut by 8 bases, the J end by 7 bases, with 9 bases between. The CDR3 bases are TGTGCCAGCCAAGGGGGGAATGAGCAGTTCTTC. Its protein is CASQGGNEQFF.

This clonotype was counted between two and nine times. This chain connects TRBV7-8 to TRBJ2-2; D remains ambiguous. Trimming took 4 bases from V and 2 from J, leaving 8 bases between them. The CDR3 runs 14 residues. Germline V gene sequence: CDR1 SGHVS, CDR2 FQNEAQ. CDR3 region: CASSWSLNTGELFF. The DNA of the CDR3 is TGTGCCAGCAGCTGGTCCCTTAACACCGGGGAGCTGTTTTTT. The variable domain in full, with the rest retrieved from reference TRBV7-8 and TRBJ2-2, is GAGVSQSPRYKVAKRGQDVALRCDPISGHVSLFWYQQALGQGPEFLTYFQNEAQLDKSGLPSDRFFAERPEGSVSTLKIQRTQQEDSAVYLCASSWSLNTGELFFGEGSRLTVL.

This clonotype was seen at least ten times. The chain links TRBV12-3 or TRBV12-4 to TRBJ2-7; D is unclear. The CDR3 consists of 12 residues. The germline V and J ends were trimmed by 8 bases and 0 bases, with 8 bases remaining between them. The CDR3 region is CASAMSSYEQYF. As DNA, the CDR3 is TGTGCCAGCGCCATGAGCTCCTACGAGCAGTACTTC.

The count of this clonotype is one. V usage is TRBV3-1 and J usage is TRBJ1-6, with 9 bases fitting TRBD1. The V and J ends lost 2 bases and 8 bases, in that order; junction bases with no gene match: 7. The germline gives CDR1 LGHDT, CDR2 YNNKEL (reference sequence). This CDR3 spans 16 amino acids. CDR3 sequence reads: CASSQPPGTGHSPLHF. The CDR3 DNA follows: TGTGCCAGCAGCCAACCTCCCGGGACAGGGCATTCACCCCTCCACTTT.

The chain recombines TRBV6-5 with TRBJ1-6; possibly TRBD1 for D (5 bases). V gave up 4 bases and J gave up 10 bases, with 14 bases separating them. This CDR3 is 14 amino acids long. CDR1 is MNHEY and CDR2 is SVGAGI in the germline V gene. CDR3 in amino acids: CASSSQKGNSPLHF. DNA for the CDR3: TGTGCCAGCAGTTCACAAAAGGGGAACTCACCCCTCCACTTT.

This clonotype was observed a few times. The CDR3 is CASSPRGSWGGSGGGRWELFF. The CDR3 bases are TGTGCCAGCAGCCCACGGGGGAGTTGGGGCGGTTCGGGGGGCGGTCGGTGGGAACTGTTTTTT. J is TRBJ1-4 and V is TRBV11-2, with D tentatively TRBD1 (6 bases). Germline V gene data show CDR1 as SGHAT and CDR2 as FQNNGV. The CDR3 contains 21 residues. V was shortened by 5 bases and J by 12 bases, with 40 bases between the two germline ends.

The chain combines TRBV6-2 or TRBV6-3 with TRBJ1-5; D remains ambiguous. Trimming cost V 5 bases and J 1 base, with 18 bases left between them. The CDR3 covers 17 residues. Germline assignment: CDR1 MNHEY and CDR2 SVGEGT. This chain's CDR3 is CASSLDRPNWSNQPQHF. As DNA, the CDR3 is TGTGCCAGCAGTCTAGACCGACCCAATTGGAGCAATCAGCCCCAGCATTTT.

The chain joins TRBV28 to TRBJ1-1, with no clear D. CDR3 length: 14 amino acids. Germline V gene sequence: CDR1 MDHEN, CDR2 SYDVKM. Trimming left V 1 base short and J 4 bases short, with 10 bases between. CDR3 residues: CASSLFRSATEAFF. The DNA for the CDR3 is TGTGCCAGCAGTTTATTCCGGTCGGCCACTGAAGCTTTCTTT. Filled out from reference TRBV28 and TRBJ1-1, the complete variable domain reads DVKVTQSSRYLVKRTGEKVFLECVQDMDHENMFWYRQDPGLGLRLIYFSYDVKMKEKGDIPEGYSVSREKKERFSLILESASTNQTSMYLCASSLFRSATEAFFGQGTRLTVV.

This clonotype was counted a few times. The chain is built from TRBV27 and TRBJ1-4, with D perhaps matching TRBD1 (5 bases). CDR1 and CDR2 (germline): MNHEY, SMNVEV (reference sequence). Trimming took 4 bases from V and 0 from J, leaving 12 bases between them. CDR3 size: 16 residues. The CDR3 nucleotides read TGTGCCAGCAGTTCCGACAGATTTCCAACTAATGAAAAACTGTTTTTT. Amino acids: CASSSDRFPTNEKLFF. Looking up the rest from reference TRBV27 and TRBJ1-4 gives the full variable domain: EAQVTQNPRYLITVTGKKLTVTCSQNMNHEYMSWYRQDPGLGLRQIYYSMNVEVTDKGDVPEGYKVSRKEKRNFPLILESPSPNQTSLYFCASSSDRFPTNEKLFFGSGTQLSVL.

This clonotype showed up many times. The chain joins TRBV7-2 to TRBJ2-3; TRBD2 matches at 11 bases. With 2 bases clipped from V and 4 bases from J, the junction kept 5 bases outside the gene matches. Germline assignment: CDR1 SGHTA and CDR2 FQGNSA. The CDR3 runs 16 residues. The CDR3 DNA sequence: TGTGCCAGCAGCTTACAAACTAGCGGGGGATCAGATACGCAGTATTTT. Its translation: CASSLQTSGGSDTQYF.

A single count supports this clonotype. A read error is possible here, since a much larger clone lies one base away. CDR3 sequence reads: CASSKEGQGTTEAFF. Written as DNA, the CDR3 is TGTGCCAGCAGTAAAGAGGGACAGGGGACCACTGAAGCTTTCTTT. V and J are TRBV6-1 and TRBJ1-1; 10 positions agree with TRBD1. J gave up 4 bases and V 5 bases, and 7 bases lay outside the gene matches. From germline, CDR1 is MNHNS and CDR2 SASEGT. This CDR3 region has 15 residues.

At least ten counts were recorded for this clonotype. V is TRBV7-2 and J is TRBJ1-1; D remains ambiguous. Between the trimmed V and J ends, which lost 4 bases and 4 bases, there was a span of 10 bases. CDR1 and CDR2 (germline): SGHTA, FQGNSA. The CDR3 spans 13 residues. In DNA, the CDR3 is TGTGCCAGCAGCTACGGAAGGGCCACTGAAGCTTTCTTT. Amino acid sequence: CASSYGRATEAFF. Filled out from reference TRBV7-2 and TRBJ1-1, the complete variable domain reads GAGVSQSPSNKVTEKGKDVELRCDPISGHTALYWYRQSLGQGLEFLIYFQGNSAPDKSGLPSDRFSAERTGGSVSTLTIQRTQQEDSAVYLCASSYGRATEAFFGQGTRLTVV.

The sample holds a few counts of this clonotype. The CDR3, as DNA: TGTGCCACCAGCAGAGAGGGGGTAGCCAAAAACATTCAGTACTTC. Its protein product is CATSREGVAKNIQYF. This chain links TRBV15 with TRBJ2-4, with D perhaps matching TRBD1 or TRBD2 (5 bases each). Trimming shortened V by 0 bases and J by 0 bases, and 6 bases separated the two germline ends. Per germline, CDR1 LNHNV and CDR2 YYDKDF (reference sequence). CDR3 length equals 15 residues.

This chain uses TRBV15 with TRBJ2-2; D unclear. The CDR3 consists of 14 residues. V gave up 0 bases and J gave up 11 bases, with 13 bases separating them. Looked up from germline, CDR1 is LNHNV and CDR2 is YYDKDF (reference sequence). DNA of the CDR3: TGTGCCACCAGCAGAGAAGGTCTACCTAATGAGCTGTTTTTT. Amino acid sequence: CATSREGLPNELFF.

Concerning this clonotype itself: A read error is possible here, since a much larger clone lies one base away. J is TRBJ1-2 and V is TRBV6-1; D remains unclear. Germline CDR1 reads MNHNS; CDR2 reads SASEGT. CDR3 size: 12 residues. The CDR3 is CASSRANYGYIF. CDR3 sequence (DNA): TGTGCCAGCAGTCGGGCCAACTATGGCTACATCTTC.

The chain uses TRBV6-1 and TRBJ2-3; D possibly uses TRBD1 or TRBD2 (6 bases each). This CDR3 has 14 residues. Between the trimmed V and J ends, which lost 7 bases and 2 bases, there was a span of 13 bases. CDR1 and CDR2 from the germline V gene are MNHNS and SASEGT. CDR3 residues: CASKKGGNTDTQYF. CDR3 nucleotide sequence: TGTGCCAGCAAAAAAGGGGGGAACACAGATACGCAGTATTTT.

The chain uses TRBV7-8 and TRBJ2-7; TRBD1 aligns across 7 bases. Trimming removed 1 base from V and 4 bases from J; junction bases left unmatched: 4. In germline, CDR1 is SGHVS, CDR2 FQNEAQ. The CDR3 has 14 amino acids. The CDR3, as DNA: TGTGCCAGCAGCTTAGAGGGGGCTTGGTACGAGCAGTACTTC. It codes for CASSLEGAWYEQYF.

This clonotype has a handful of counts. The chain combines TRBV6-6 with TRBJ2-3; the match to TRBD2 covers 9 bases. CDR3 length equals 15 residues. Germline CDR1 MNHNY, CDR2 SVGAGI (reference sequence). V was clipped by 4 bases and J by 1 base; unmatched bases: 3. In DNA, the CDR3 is TGTGCCAGCAGTTTTGGCGGGGGGGGCACAGATACGCAGTATTTT. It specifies CASSFGGGGTDTQYF.

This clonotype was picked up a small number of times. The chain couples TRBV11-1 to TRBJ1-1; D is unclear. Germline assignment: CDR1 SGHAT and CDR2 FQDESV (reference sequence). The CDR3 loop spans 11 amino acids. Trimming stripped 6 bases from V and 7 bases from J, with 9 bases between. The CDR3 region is CASRRTDEAFF. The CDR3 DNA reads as TGTGCCAGCAGGCGCACAGATGAAGCTTTCTTT.

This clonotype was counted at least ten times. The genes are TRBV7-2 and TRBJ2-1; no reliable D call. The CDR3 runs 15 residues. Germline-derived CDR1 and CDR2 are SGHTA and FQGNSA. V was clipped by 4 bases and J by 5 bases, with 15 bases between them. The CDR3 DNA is TGTGCCAGCAGCTCCGGACGGCGCATGAACAATGAGCAGTTCTTC. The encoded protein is CASSSGRRMNNEQFF.

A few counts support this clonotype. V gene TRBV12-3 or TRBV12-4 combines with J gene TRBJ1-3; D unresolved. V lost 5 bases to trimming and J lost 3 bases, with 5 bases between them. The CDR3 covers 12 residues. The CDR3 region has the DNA TGTGCCAGCAGTATCAGTGGAAACACCATATATTTT. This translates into CASSISGNTIYF.

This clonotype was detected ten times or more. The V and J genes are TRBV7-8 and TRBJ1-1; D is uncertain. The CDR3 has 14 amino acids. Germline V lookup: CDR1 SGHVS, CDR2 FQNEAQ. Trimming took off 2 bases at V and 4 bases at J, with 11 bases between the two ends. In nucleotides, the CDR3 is TGTGCCAGCAGCTTAATGCGGGAGGGCACTGAAGCTTTCTTT. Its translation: CASSLMREGTEAFF.

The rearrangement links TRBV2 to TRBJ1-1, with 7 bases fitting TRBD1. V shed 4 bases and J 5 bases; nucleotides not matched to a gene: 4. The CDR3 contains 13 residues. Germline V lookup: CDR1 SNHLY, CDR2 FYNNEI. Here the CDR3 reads CASSGQGLTEAFF. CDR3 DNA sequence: TGTGCCAGCAGTGGACAGGGTTTAACTGAAGCTTTCTTT.

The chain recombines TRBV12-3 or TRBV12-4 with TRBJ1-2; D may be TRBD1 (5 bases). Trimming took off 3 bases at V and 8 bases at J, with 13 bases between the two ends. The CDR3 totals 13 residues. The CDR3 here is CASSLTQGGGYTF. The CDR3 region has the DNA TGTGCCAGCAGTTTGACCCAGGGCGGCGGCTACACCTTC.

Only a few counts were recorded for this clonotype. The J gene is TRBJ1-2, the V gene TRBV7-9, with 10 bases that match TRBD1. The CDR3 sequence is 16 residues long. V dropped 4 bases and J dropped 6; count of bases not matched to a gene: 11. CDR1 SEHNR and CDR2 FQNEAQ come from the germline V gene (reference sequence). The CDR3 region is CASSSLRPGTGDGYTF. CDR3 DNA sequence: TGTGCCAGCAGCTCATTACGCCCAGGGACAGGGGATGGCTACACCTTC.

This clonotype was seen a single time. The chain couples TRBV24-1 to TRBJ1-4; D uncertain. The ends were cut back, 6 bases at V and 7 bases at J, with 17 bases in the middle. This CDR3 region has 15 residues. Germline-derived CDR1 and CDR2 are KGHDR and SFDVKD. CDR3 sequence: CATSRGIRGAEKLFF. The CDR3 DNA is TGTGCCACCAGTAGAGGGATCCGGGGAGCTGAAAAACTGTTTTTT.

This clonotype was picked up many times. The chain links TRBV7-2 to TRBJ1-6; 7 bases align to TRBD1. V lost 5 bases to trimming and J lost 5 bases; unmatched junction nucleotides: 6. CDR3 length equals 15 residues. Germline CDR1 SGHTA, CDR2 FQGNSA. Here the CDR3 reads CASSLQTGNNSPLHF. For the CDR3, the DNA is TGTGCCAGCAGCCTCCAGACAGGGAATAATTCACCCCTCCACTTT.

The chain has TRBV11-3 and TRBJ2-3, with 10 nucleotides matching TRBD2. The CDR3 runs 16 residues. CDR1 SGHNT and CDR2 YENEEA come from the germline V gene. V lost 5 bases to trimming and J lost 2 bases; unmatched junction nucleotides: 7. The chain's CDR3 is CASSGPSGGNTDTQYF. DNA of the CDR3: TGTGCCAGCAGCGGTCCTAGCGGGGGTAACACAGATACGCAGTATTTT.